The T cell receptor beta chain described here comes from a study of cytomegalovirus exposure and HLA in healthy donors. This CDR3 is 14 amino acids long. J was trimmed by 2 bases and V by 9 bases; bases with no gene match: 5. The germline CDR1 and CDR2 sequences are MNHNS and SASEGT. Amplification used 60 Vbeta primers and 13 Jbeta primers. TCRdb's table, derived via immunoSEQ multiplex PCR, lists solely in-frame clones and lacks some. Here the sample spans 150,000 to 200,000 clones, around 81% being singletons. The sequence came from a woman aged 25 to 39 in good health and CMV-seronegative. The rearrangement uses TRBV6-1 and TRBJ2-5; 11 nucleotides line up with TRBD2. Sequencing used PBMCs. The CDR3 here is CASTLAGVQETQYF. The CDR3 DNA follows: TGTGCCAGTACACTAGCGGGGGTACAAGAGACCCAGTACTTC.